The rows below give T cell receptor beta chains drawn from one sample of a study of early T cells in non-severe SARS-CoV-2 infection. TCRdb reanalysed the 5' RACE reads using MiXCR and keeps one entry per CDR3 protein. The data contain over 70,000 distinct CDR3 sequences, more than 12% of them seen just once; the ten biggest clones take up around 3.6%. Sequencing was performed on whole blood, taken at baseline. The origin of the receptors is an adult who was a healthcare worker with PCR-confirmed SARS-CoV-2 infection or an uninfected control (not recorded which). Each CDR3 is given with its conserved first and last residue. The order of the fields is clone size, J gene, V gene, CDR3 length, D gene, CDR3 protein, CDR3 DNA. The D gene is left open where the match is weak. Only some rows state a clone size, as once, few, many or a class for expanded clones.

- TRBJ1-6 TRBV7-8 15 TRBD1 CASSSTDRGFSPLHF TGTGCCAGCAGCTCCACAGACAGGGGGTTTTCACCCCTCCACTTT
- TRBJ2-1 TRBV7-3 15 TRBD1 CASSSGQGGYNEQFF TGTGCCAGCAGCTCTGGACAGGGAGGCTACAATGAGCAGTTCTTC
few TRBJ1-5 TRBV5-1 14 - CASSLMDFNQPQHF TGCGCCAGCAGCTTGATGGACTTCAATCAGCCCCAGCATTTT
once TRBJ1-1 TRBV7-3 13 - CASSRRQENEAFF TGTGCCAGCAGCCGGAGACAGGAAAATGAAGCTTTCTTT
- TRBJ2-7 TRBV29-1 14 TRBD2 CSVEGTSGSGAQYF TGCAGCGTTGAGGGGACTAGCGGGAGCGGAGCCCAGTACTTC
- TRBJ2-5 TRBV11-2 17 TRBD2 CASSSLGVAGVAETQYF TGTGCCAGCAGCTCCCTGGGGGTGGCGGGAGTGGCCGAGACCCAGTACTTC
many TRBJ2-1 TRBV4-1 13 - CASSQGSYNEQFF TGCGCCAGCAGCCAAGGGAGTTACAATGAGCAGTTCTTC
few TRBJ2-3 TRBV7-3 13 - CASSLGASRPQYF TGTGCCAGCAGCCTCGGGGCATCACGACCGCAGTATTTT
many TRBJ1-6 TRBV7-9 14 - CASSLNQRDSPLHF TGTGCCAGCAGCTTAAACCAGAGAGATTCACCCCTCCACTTT
many TRBJ1-2 TRBV11-2 13 - CASASGINYGYTF TGTGCCAGCGCCAGCGGAATTAACTATGGCTACACCTTC
many TRBJ2-3 TRBV18 14 - CASSPLGVTDTQYF TGTGCCAGCTCACCATTGGGGGTCACAGATACGCAGTATTTT
many TRBJ1-1 TRBV5-6 12 - CASSFVTGQAFF TGTGCCAGCAGCTTCGTCACAGGGCAAGCTTTCTTT
many TRBJ2-3 TRBV11-2 15 TRBD2 CASSLEASGRSSQYF TGTGCCAGCAGCTTAGAGGCTAGCGGGAGGAGTTCGCAGTATTTT
many TRBJ1-5 TRBV28 12 TRBD1 CASSIQGQPQHF TGTGCCAGCAGTATACAGGGGCAGCCCCAGCATTTT
- TRBJ1-4 TRBV4-1 14 - CASRLGIGNEKLFF TGCGCCAGCAGATTGGGGATTGGTAATGAAAAACTGTTTTTT
- TRBJ2-7 TRBV12-3/TRBV12-4 14 - CASSLARGRYEQYF TGTGCCAGCAGTTTAGCCCGGGGCAGGTACGAGCAGTACTTC
many TRBJ2-7 TRBV12-3/TRBV12-4 14 - CASSLGGTAYEQYF TGTGCCAGCAGTTTAGGCGGGACAGCCTACGAGCAGTACTTC
- TRBJ2-3 TRBV29-1 15 - CSVSPGRGSTDTQYF TGCAGCGTTTCACCGGGACGGGGAAGCACAGATACGCAGTATTTT